This T cell receptor beta chain was captured in a study of CD8 T cells in ankylosing spondylitis. Study findings and constraints: From matched ankylosing spondylitis synovial fluid, disease-linked clones were reportedly recovered at significantly enriched levels. Made up of fewer than ten highly homologous variants, a TCR beta motif appeared characteristic of ankylosing spondylitis blood. Certain motif variants had earlier been reported in reactive arthritis synovial fluid and blood.

TCRdb re-called the 5' RACE reads through MiXCR, storing one row per CDR3 protein. This table holds just under 550,000 distinct CDR3 sequences, roughly 13% found once. This clonotype was detected a few times. The antigen is undetermined. This CDR3 contains 17 residues. Germline CDR1 ENHRY, CDR2 SYGVKD. Trimming removed 6 bases from V and 2 bases from J; junction bases left unmatched: 11. This sequence joins TRBV10-3 and TRBJ2-7; 12 bases agree with TRBD1. Source material: blood, either unsorted or a sorted T cell fraction (not recorded which). The TCR comes from a male donor with ankylosing spondylitis. DNA of the CDR3: TGTGCCATCAGGGGGGGACAGGGGGCACCGGGAACCTACGAGCAGTACTTC. It is translated as CAIRGGQGAPGTYEQYF.